These 24 T cell receptor beta chains were sequenced from one sample in a study of blood T cell repertoires in COVID-19. Produced via immunoSEQ multiplex PCR; TCRdb's table is partial and in-frame only. The table records 89,000 or so clones, around 86% of them present only once. The source material was peripheral blood. The source is a man aged 45-65 years with active COVID-19.

This clone was counted only a few times. The chain combines TRBV19 with TRBJ2-7, with 10 positions matching TRBD2. V dropped 5 bases and J dropped 4; count of bases not matched to a gene: 8. The CDR3 has 15 residues. Germline V gene data show CDR1 as LNHDA and CDR2 as SQIVND (reference sequence). CDR3 sequence (DNA): TGTGCCAGTAGTCCTCAGCGGGAGGGCCGGTACGAGCAGTACTTC. It is translated as CASSPQREGRYEQYF.

The V and J genes are TRBV5-5 and TRBJ1-1, with 8 nucleotides matching TRBD1. V lost 0 bases and J lost 10; bases outside the gene matches: 8. Per the germline V gene, CDR1 is SGHKS and CDR2 is YYEKEE (reference sequence). The CDR3 has 14 residues. In DNA, the CDR3 is TGTGCCAGCAGCTTGGCCCAGGGGGCTGGTGTAGCTTTCTTT. The encoded protein is CASSLAQGAGVAFF.

This sequence joins TRBV6-5 and TRBJ1-4; possibly TRBD1 for D (5 bases). This CDR3 is built from 14 residues. Per the germline V gene, CDR1 is MNHEY and CDR2 is SVGAGI. V gave up 1 base and J gave up 7 bases, with 10 bases separating them. The CDR3 bases are TGTGCCAGCAGTTACTTGGGGCGCGTTGAAAAACTGTTTTTT. Translated, it gives CASSYLGRVEKLFF.

CDR3 in amino acids: CAISTSLALAGVGGDTDTQYF. In DNA form, the CDR3 reads TGTGCCATCTCCACGTCGTTAGCCTTAGCGGGAGTTGGGGGGGACACAGATACGCAGTATTTT. The chain combines TRBV10-3 with TRBJ2-3; 9 nucleotides agree with TRBD2. Germline CDR1 and CDR2: ENHRY and SYGVKD. The CDR3 length is 21 residues. The V segment lost 8 bases and the J segment 2 bases; nucleotides outside the gene matches: 26.

The chain is built from TRBV3-1 (or the pseudogene TRBV3-2) and TRBJ2-1; possibly TRBD2 for D (5 bases). V lost 4 bases to trimming and J lost 12 bases, with 22 bases between them. This CDR3 spans 15 amino acids. Germline V lookup: CDR1 LGHDT, CDR2 YNNKEL (reference sequence). In DNA, the CDR3 is TGTGCCAGCAGCCGAGATCATGATACGGGGAGCGGGCAGTTCTTC. Residues: CASSRDHDTGSGQFF.

The chain has TRBV4-1 and TRBJ1-6; D possibly corresponds to TRBD1 (5 bases). CDR1 MGHRA and CDR2 YSYEKL come from the germline V gene. Trimming stripped 0 bases from V and 7 bases from J, with 13 bases between. This CDR3 is built from 16 residues. The CDR3 DNA reads TGCGCCAGCAGCCAAGATAGGGATAGGGGAAATTCACCCCTCCACTTT. Protein sequence: CASSQDRDRGNSPLHF.

The genes are TRBV6-5 and TRBJ2-7; possible D gene TRBD2, 7 bases. This CDR3 comprises 12 residues. The V and J ends lost 4 bases and 10 bases respectively, with 14 bases between them. CDR1 is MNHEY, CDR2 SVGAGI, per germline. CDR3 in DNA: TGTGCCAGCAGTTCCCTTACGGGGGGCCAGTACTTC. Amino acid sequence: CASSSLTGGQYF.

V is TRBV11-2 and J is TRBJ1-1, with 8 bases that match TRBD1. The V and J ends lost 5 bases and 5 bases, in that order; junction bases with no gene match: 19. Per germline, CDR1 SGHAT and CDR2 FQNNGV. The CDR3 is 18 amino acids. CDR3: CASSPLSNPGGGRTEAFF. DNA of the CDR3: TGTGCCAGCAGCCCCTTGAGTAACCCAGGGGGCGGGCGTACTGAAGCTTTCTTT.

This sequence joins TRBV27 and TRBJ2-7; 10 nucleotides align to TRBD2. The germline V gene has CDR1 MNHEY and CDR2 SMNVEV (reference sequence). J gave up 2 bases and V 6 bases, and 10 bases lay outside the gene matches. The CDR3 length is 16 residues. The CDR3 nucleotides read TGTGCCAGCAGCCACCCTAGCGGGAGTCTGGCCTACGAGCAGTACTTC. Amino acids: CASSHPSGSLAYEQYF.

The chain uses TRBV7-6 and TRBJ2-1; D may be TRBD2 (5 bases). Trimming shortened V by 5 bases and J by 4 bases, and 15 bases separated the two germline ends. From germline, CDR1 is SGHVS and CDR2 FNYEAQ. CDR3 length equals 15 residues. The CDR3 coding sequence is TGTGCCAGCAGCCCCCGCGAGGGTGCTTACAATGAGCAGTTCTTC. Amino acids: CASSPREGAYNEQFF.

This clone was seen a few times. V gene TRBV5-1 combines with J gene TRBJ1-1; D uncertain. V was clipped by 0 bases and J by 7 bases, with 13 bases between them. The V gene's germline CDR1 is SGHRS and CDR2 YFSETQ. The CDR3 length is 14 residues. CDR3 sequence reads: CASSLADTPYEAFF. For the CDR3, the DNA is TGCGCCAGCAGCTTGGCAGATACCCCTTATGAAGCTTTCTTT.

The rearrangement links TRBV6-6 to TRBJ2-7, with 9 bases aligning to TRBD1. Germline V gene lookup returns CDR1 MNHNY and CDR2 SVGAGI (reference sequence). CDR3 length equals 14 residues. Trimming removed 5 bases from V and 3 bases from J; junction bases left unmatched: 5. DNA of the CDR3: TGTGCCAGCAGTCCGACGGGACAGGGCTACGAGCAGTACTTC. Its protein product is CASSPTGQGYEQYF.

CDR3 bases: TGTGCCAGCTCACCAACCGGGACAGGGAACACCGGGGAGCTGTTTTTT. It codes for CASSPTGTGNTGELFF. This chain connects TRBV18 to TRBJ2-2, with TRBD1 identical over 8 bases. The trim removed 2 bases at V and 1 base at J, leaving 3 bases unmatched. The CDR3 extends over 16 amino acids. Germline loops: CDR1 KGHSH, CDR2 LQKENI.

The chain carries TRBV5-4 and TRBJ2-3, with TRBD2 as a possible D gene (5 bases). The CDR3 loop spans 12 amino acids. Germline loops: CDR1 SGHNT, CDR2 YYREEE (reference sequence). The V end was cut by 0 bases, the J end by 6 bases, with 5 bases between. The CDR3 nucleotides are TGTGCCAGCAGCTTGGGAGGGGATACGCAGTATTTT. Translating gives CASSLGGDTQYF.

The DNA for the CDR3 is TGCGCCAGCAGCGGGGACAGGGATAACTATGGCTACACCTTC. Its translation is CASSGDRDNYGYTF. The genes are TRBV5-1 and TRBJ1-2; 9 nucleotides align to TRBD1. CDR3 size: 14 residues. Germline assignment: CDR1 SGHRS and CDR2 YFSETQ. V trimming: 4 bases; J trimming: 1 base; junction bases outside the gene matches: 2.

This clone was counted only a few times. The V and J genes are TRBV9 and TRBJ2-2; a possible D gene is TRBD2 (6 bases). V gave up 4 bases and J gave up 5 bases, with 18 bases separating them. This CDR3 spans 16 amino acids. Germline CDR1 reads SGDLS; CDR2 reads YYNGEE. In nucleotides, the CDR3 is TGTGCCAGCAGCATAGGAATGGGGGGAGGAACCGGGGAGCTGTTTTTT. It encodes CASSIGMGGGTGELFF.

The chain employs TRBV5-3 and TRBJ2-1; the match to TRBD2 covers 9 bases. TRBV5-3 counts as an open reading frame of uncertain function. V was clipped by 0 bases and J by 2 bases; unmatched bases: 9. The CDR3 runs to 18 residues. The CDR3 loop reads CARSLVGLAGSPYNEQFF. The CDR3 DNA follows: TGTGCCAGAAGCTTGGTAGGCCTAGCGGGGTCTCCCTACAATGAGCAGTTCTTC.

The rearrangement joins TRBV11-2 to TRBJ2-7, with 7 nucleotides matching TRBD1. V lost 2 bases to trimming and J lost 4 bases; unmatched junction nucleotides: 8. The CDR3 spans 15 residues. The germline V gene encodes CDR1 SGHAT and CDR2 FQNNGV. CDR3 in amino acids: CASSLSQGWSYEQYF. The DNA for the CDR3 is TGTGCCAGCAGCTTATCACAGGGGTGGAGTTACGAGCAGTACTTC.

The chain uses TRBV4-3 and TRBJ1-4; tentatively, D is TRBD1 (5 bases). Germline V gene data show CDR1 as LGHNA and CDR2 as YSLEER. Trimming shortened V by 6 bases and J by 5 bases, and 16 bases separated the two germline ends. The CDR3 covers 15 residues. The CDR3 is CASSRGGELNEKLFF. The CDR3 DNA is TGCGCCAGCAGTAGGGGAGGGGAACTAAATGAAAAACTGTTTTTT.

V gene TRBV7-2 combines with J gene TRBJ1-4; the D gene is possibly TRBD1 (6 bases). CDR1 is SGHTA and CDR2 is FQGNSA in the germline V gene. The CDR3 sequence is 13 residues long. V was pared by 5 bases and J by 7 bases, with 11 bases between. The CDR3 is CASSPGTSEKLFF. The CDR3 coding sequence is TGTGCCAGCAGCCCCGGGACAAGTGAAAAACTGTTTTTT.

V is TRBV3-1 (or the pseudogene TRBV3-2) and J is TRBJ1-2, with 8 nucleotides matching TRBD1. The CDR3 runs 16 residues. The trim removed 5 bases at V and 3 bases at J, leaving 11 bases unmatched. The V gene's germline CDR1 is LGHDT and CDR2 YNNKEL (reference sequence). The CDR3 coding sequence is TGTGCCAGCAGCACCGGACCTACAGGGGGAGACTATGGCTACACCTTC. This encodes CASSTGPTGGDYGYTF.

The V call is TRBV7-6, the J call TRBJ2-1; 9 nucleotides agree with TRBD1. The CDR3 is 22 residues long. Germline V gene lookup returns CDR1 SGHVS and CDR2 FNYEAQ. V was pared by 1 base and J by 0 bases, with 19 bases of the junction left unmatched. In nucleotides, the CDR3 is TGTGCCAGCAGCTTAGTTCCCCGAGTAGCCCGGACAGGGGCTAGCTCCTACAATGAGCAGTTCTTC. This codes for CASSLVPRVARTGASSYNEQFF.

The count of this clone is one. The DNA of the CDR3 is TGTGCCAGCAGTTTACTGACAGCCTATAGCAATCAGCCCCAGCATTTT. Translation: CASSLLTAYSNQPQHF. The chain employs TRBV27 and TRBJ1-5, with D perhaps matching TRBD1 (5 bases). The CDR3 totals 16 residues. CDR1 is MNHEY and CDR2 is SMNVEV in the germline V gene (reference sequence). The V end lost 2 bases, the J end lost 0 bases, and 11 bases lay between the germline ends.

This clone was detected a few times. J is TRBJ2-5 and V is TRBV5-1, with 14 bases matching TRBD2. Trimming removed 4 bases from V and 4 bases from J; junction bases left unmatched: 9. Per the germline V gene, CDR1 is SGHRS and CDR2 is YFSETQ. The CDR3 contains 17 residues. CDR3 in DNA: TGCGCCAGCAGCGGCGGGGGACTAGCGGGAGCGCGAGAGACCCAGTACTTC. It is translated as CASSGGGLAGARETQYF.